One sample yielded the 31 T cell receptor beta chains listed below, sequenced in a study of technical replicates of blood from a few donors. Clones were read by immunoSEQ multiplex PCR, and TCRdb kept only the in-frame ones, dropping some. The sample records about 97,000 clones, roughly 95% being singletons. Input material: T cells isolated from PBMCs. The receptors shown here come from a human donor in good health.

This chain joins TRBV28 and TRBJ2-7; 7 positions match TRBD1. The germline V gene has CDR1 MDHEN and CDR2 SYDVKM. The CDR3 spans 15 residues. J was trimmed by 1 base and V by 5 bases; bases with no gene match: 8. CDR3 region: CASSPRGQSSYEQYF. The CDR3 coding sequence is TGTGCCAGCAGTCCCAGGGGACAGTCATCCTACGAGCAGTACTTC.

This chain connects TRBV29-1 to TRBJ2-7; the match to TRBD1 covers 9 bases. The CDR3 covers 12 residues. The germline CDR1 and CDR2 sequences are SQVTM and ANQGSEA. Trimming removed 6 bases from V and 5 bases from J; junction bases left unmatched: 5. CDR3 protein: CSVRDRDHEQYF. The CDR3 DNA sequence: TGCAGCGTCAGGGACAGGGATCACGAGCAGTACTTC.

This sequence joins TRBV5-6 and TRBJ1-2, with D perhaps TRBD1 (6 bases). The V gene lost 0 bases and the J gene lost 12 bases, with 15 bases spanning the gap. Germline V lookup: CDR1 SGHDT, CDR2 YYEEEE. This CDR3 is built from 13 residues. CDR3 nucleotides: TGTGCCAGCAGCTTGGAGGGGGTCGGGCAGAACACCTTC. It yields the protein CASSLEGVGQNTF.

The chain carries TRBV2 and TRBJ1-4; D is perhaps TRBD1 (5 bases). Germline values: CDR1 SNHLY, CDR2 FYNNEI. The CDR3 runs 14 residues. V dropped 4 bases and J dropped 5 bases, with 11 bases sitting between them. This CDR3 is CASSVRADNEKLFF. CDR3 DNA sequence: TGTGCCAGCAGTGTCAGGGCTGACAATGAAAAACTGTTTTTT.

The V call is TRBV7-9, the J call TRBJ1-5; 7 nucleotides align to TRBD1. The CDR3 covers 14 residues. CDR1 and CDR2 from the germline V gene are SEHNR and FQNEAQ (reference sequence). V lost 5 bases to trimming and J lost 4 bases; unmatched junction nucleotides: 5. CDR3 in amino acids: CASSGRGSNQPQHF. DNA for the CDR3: TGTGCCAGCAGCGGCAGGGGGTCAAATCAGCCCCAGCATTTT.

This clone was seen a single time. In DNA, the CDR3 is TGTGCCAGCAGGCAGATTAATCAGCCCCAGCATTTT. It specifies CASRQINQPQHF. V is TRBV28 and J is TRBJ1-5; D gene ambiguous. The CDR3 runs 12 residues. V lost 6 bases and J 4 bases, leaving 7 bases between the germline ends. The germline V gene encodes CDR1 MDHEN and CDR2 SYDVKM.

CDR3 loop: CASSGTRVPNEKLFF. The CDR3 DNA reads as TGTGCCAGCAGCGGCACCAGGGTACCTAATGAAAAACTGTTTTTT. This rearrangement joins TRBV9 to TRBJ1-4, with TRBD1 as a possible D gene (5 bases). Germline CDR1 SGDLS, CDR2 YYNGEE. The CDR3 is made up of 15 amino acids. Trimming took off 3 bases at V and 3 bases at J, with 12 bases between the two ends.

The chain has TRBV5-4 and TRBJ2-7, with 8 bases identical to TRBD1. Trimming took 3 bases from V and 5 from J; bases not matched to a gene: 7. Germline V gene sequence: CDR1 SGHNT, CDR2 YYREEE (reference sequence). The CDR3 spans 14 residues. This CDR3 is CASSSRTGSNEQYF. For the CDR3, the DNA is TGTGCCAGCAGCTCTCGGACAGGGTCAAACGAGCAGTACTTC.

This clone appeared once. This chain connects TRBV4-1 to TRBJ2-7; 13 positions match TRBD2. The length of the CDR3 is 20 residues. Germline loops: CDR1 MGHRA, CDR2 YSYEKL. V lost 0 bases and J lost 1; bases outside the gene matches: 12. The CDR3 here is CASSQDKSWTSGSRSYEQYF. The CDR3 nucleotides read TGCGCCAGCAGCCAAGATAAATCCTGGACTAGCGGGAGTAGGTCCTACGAGCAGTACTTC.

The chain links TRBV5-1 to TRBJ1-1; D is unresolved. In germline, CDR1 is SGHRS, CDR2 YFSETQ. Trimming took off 0 bases at V and 0 bases at J, with 6 bases between the two ends. The CDR3 contains 14 residues. CDR3 bases: TGCGCCAGCAGCTTGGCACAGATGAACACTGAAGCTTTCTTT. Translated: CASSLAQMNTEAFF.

The chain has TRBV6-1 and TRBJ2-1; TRBD2 matches at 11 bases. Germline lookup yields CDR1 MNHNS and CDR2 SASEGT. Germline trimming cut 4 bases from V and 10 bases from J; bases unmatched to any gene: 9. This CDR3 is built from 15 residues. CDR3 in amino acids: CASSGVAGGPMEQFF. The CDR3 bases are TGTGCCAGCAGTGGTGTAGCGGGAGGGCCGATGGAGCAGTTCTTC.

This clone showed up just once. The chain joins TRBV7-6 to TRBJ1-5, with D perhaps matching TRBD1 (6 bases). CDR1 and CDR2 from the germline V gene are SGHVS and FNYEAQ. The CDR3 has 13 amino acids. Trimming cost V 4 bases and J 4 bases, with 8 bases left between them. The CDR3 coding sequence is TGTGCCAGCAGCTGGGACATTAATCAGCCCCAGCATTTT. This encodes CASSWDINQPQHF.

This clone appeared once. The rearrangement joins TRBV2 to TRBJ1-2; D gene unclear. Germline CDR1 and CDR2: SNHLY and FYNNEI. The V gene lost 2 bases and the J gene lost 3 bases, with 7 bases spanning the gap. The CDR3 contains 13 residues. CDR3 nucleotides: TGTGCCAGCAGTGAATTGAGTTACTATGGCTACACCTTC. This gives the protein CASSELSYYGYTF.

The chain couples TRBV30 to TRBJ1-2, with D possibly being TRBD1 (5 bases). V gave up 2 bases and J gave up 6 bases, with 10 bases separating them. CDR3 length: 12 amino acids. Per the germline V gene, CDR1 is GTSNPN and CDR2 is SVGIG (reference sequence). The CDR3 DNA follows: TGTGCCTGGAGTCGGGGGATTAATGGCTACACCTTC. Protein: CAWSRGINGYTF.

The rearrangement links TRBV6-5 to TRBJ1-4; a weak D match, TRBD1 (6 bases). Trimming took off 0 bases at V and 4 bases at J, with 9 bases between the two ends. Germline CDR1 MNHEY, CDR2 SVGAGI. This CDR3 comprises 15 residues. CDR3 in amino acids: CASSYSQGINEKLFF. CDR3 nucleotides: TGTGCCAGCAGTTACTCGCAGGGGATTAATGAAAAACTGTTTTTT.

This chain uses TRBV11-2 with TRBJ2-7, with D possibly being TRBD2 (6 bases). There are 14 residues in the CDR3. The germline CDR1 and CDR2 sequences are SGHAT and FQNNGV. The V end was cut by 4 bases, the J end by 3 bases, with 13 bases between. DNA of the CDR3: TGTGCCAGCAGCTCAGGAGGGTTCCTCTACGAGCAGTACTTC. It encodes CASSSGGFLYEQYF.

The chain is built from TRBV2 and TRBJ1-2; D may be TRBD1 (6 bases). V was clipped by 8 bases and J by 6 bases, with 19 bases between them. Germline CDR1 and CDR2: SNHLY and FYNNEI. This CDR3 region has 14 residues. CDR3 in amino acids: CASLFGGGADGYTF. CDR3 nucleotides: TGTGCCAGCCTCTTCGGGGGGGGCGCAGATGGCTACACCTTC.

This CDR3 reads CATSRAGNEQYF. Written as DNA, the CDR3 is TGTGCCACCAGCAGAGCAGGGAACGAGCAGTACTTC. The chain couples TRBV15 to TRBJ2-7; D possibly corresponds to TRBD1 (5 bases). Trimming pared 1 base from V and 5 bases from J, leaving 6 bases between. The germline gives CDR1 LNHNV, CDR2 YYDKDF (reference sequence). The length of the CDR3 is 12 residues.

This clone was seen just once. The DNA of the CDR3 is TGTGCCAGCAGTTGGACTAGCGGGTCGACAGATACGCAGTATTTT. Translated: CASSWTSGSTDTQYF. The chain is built from TRBV28 and TRBJ2-3; TRBD2 matches 11 bases. The CDR3 has 15 residues. Germline CDR1 reads MDHEN; CDR2 reads SYDVKM. J lost 3 bases, V lost 4 bases, and 3 bases had no gene match.

The rearrangement links TRBV28 to TRBJ1-3, with D possibly being TRBD1 (6 bases). There are 14 residues in the CDR3. Germline V gene data show CDR1 as MDHEN and CDR2 as SYDVKM. V was pared by 5 bases and J by 5 bases, with 13 bases between. In nucleotides, the CDR3 is TGTGCCAGCAGTGTCCGGGACATCCGAAACACCATATATTTT. The encoded protein is CASSVRDIRNTIYF.

V gene TRBV2 combines with J gene TRBJ2-1; the match to TRBD2 covers 11 bases. Per germline, CDR1 SNHLY and CDR2 FYNNEI. Trimming cost V 6 bases and J 3 bases; bases outside gene matches: 4. The CDR3 has 15 amino acids. CDR3 sequence: CASRQLAGVYNEQFF. The CDR3 DNA reads TGTGCCAGCAGACAACTAGCGGGAGTCTACAATGAGCAGTTCTTC.

Here the CDR3 reads CASRHPSGTNEQFF. The CDR3 coding sequence is TGTGCCAGTAGACACCCTAGCGGGACCAATGAGCAGTTCTTC. The rearrangement links TRBV19 to TRBJ2-1; TRBD2 agrees at 9 bases. Germline CDR1 LNHDA, CDR2 SQIVND (reference sequence). The V gene end was trimmed by 6 bases and the J gene end by 6 bases; junction bases not matched to a gene: 6. This CDR3 is built from 14 residues.

The V call is TRBV6-1, the J call TRBJ2-7, with 8 bases aligning to TRBD1. Germline V gene data show CDR1 as MNHNS and CDR2 as SASEGT. The CDR3 extends over 14 amino acids. After removal of 3 bases from V and 4 bases from J, the junction contained 5 bases not matched to a gene. This CDR3 reads CASSDRGRIYEQYF. CDR3 DNA sequence: TGTGCCAGCAGTGACAGGGGGCGCATTTACGAGCAGTACTTC.

Regarding this clone: This sample also contains other DNA sequences that code for the same CDR3. The chain uses TRBV20-1 and TRBJ2-7; D is uncertain. V was clipped by 4 bases and J by 0 bases, with 4 bases between them. Germline CDR1 is DFQATT and CDR2 is SNEGSKA (reference sequence). The CDR3 contains 11 residues. The CDR3 here is CSATSSYEQYF. The CDR3 DNA follows: TGCAGTGCTACGTCCTCCTACGAGCAGTACTTC.

J is TRBJ2-1 and V is TRBV7-3; 10 positions match TRBD2. Germline V gives CDR1 SGHTA, CDR2 FQGTGA. V dropped 2 bases and J dropped 5; count of bases not matched to a gene: 3. The length of the CDR3 is 15 residues. CDR3 loop: CASSLWTSGDNEQFF. In DNA, the CDR3 is TGTGCCAGCAGCTTATGGACTAGCGGTGACAATGAGCAGTTCTTC.

V usage is TRBV4-3 and J usage is TRBJ2-3, with D possibly matching TRBD2 (5 bases). The CDR3 is 16 residues long. The ends were cut back, 4 bases at V and 2 bases at J, with 16 bases in the middle. In germline, CDR1 is LGHNA, CDR2 YSLEER. In DNA, the CDR3 is TGCGCCAGCAGCCGATTGACTGGACTTCCCACAGATACGCAGTATTTT. It codes for CASSRLTGLPTDTQYF.

This clone was detected once. DNA of the CDR3: TGTGCCAGCAGTTTTCCCGGGACAGGCCTCCGGGGCTACACCTTC. Translated, it gives CASSFPGTGLRGYTF. This chain joins TRBV28 and TRBJ1-2, with 8 bases lining up with TRBD1. J gave up 8 bases and V 3 bases, and 11 bases lay outside the gene matches. Germline values: CDR1 MDHEN, CDR2 SYDVKM. CDR3 size: 15 residues.

This chain joins TRBV27 and TRBJ2-1; maybe TRBD1 (6 bases). The CDR3 spans 15 residues. With 2 bases removed from V and 7 bases from J, the gap between germline ends came to 15 bases. Germline loops: CDR1 MNHEY, CDR2 SMNVEV (reference sequence). The CDR3 protein is CASSLNLGARNEQFF. Written as DNA, the CDR3 is TGTGCCAGCAGTTTAAATTTGGGGGCGCGGAATGAGCAGTTCTTC.

This clone was observed once. The chain uses TRBV28 and TRBJ1-1; D may be TRBD1 (5 bases). Trimming shortened V by 4 bases and J by 1 base, and 10 bases separated the two germline ends. Germline V lookup: CDR1 MDHEN, CDR2 SYDVKM. The CDR3 consists of 14 residues. CDR3 nucleotides: TGTGCCAGCAGTTGGGACTTAGCGAACACTGAAGCTTTCTTT. It codes for CASSWDLANTEAFF.

This chain connects TRBV9 to TRBJ2-1; D gene uncertain. Germline-derived CDR1 and CDR2 are SGDLS and YYNGEE. V lost 2 bases and J 0 bases, leaving 12 bases between the germline ends. This CDR3 region has 16 residues. This CDR3 reads CASSVLETSSYNEQFF. Here the CDR3 DNA reads TGTGCCAGCAGCGTCCTCGAAACGAGCTCCTACAATGAGCAGTTCTTC.

The CDR3 nucleotides are TGTGCCAGCAGTTTAGGCAACTACAATGAGCAGTTCTTC. Translating gives CASSLGNYNEQFF. This chain joins TRBV27 and TRBJ2-1; the D is unclear. The CDR3 has 13 residues. Germline CDR1 MNHEY, CDR2 SMNVEV (reference sequence). The germline V and J ends were trimmed by 2 bases and 3 bases, with 5 bases remaining between them.